Detailed here is one TCR beta chain. The data stem from a study of OX40 agonist ivuxolimab in advanced cancers. Only in-frame clones appear in the TCRdb table, and some are missing; sequencing was by immunoSEQ multiplex PCR. The sample includes approximately 100,000 clones, roughly nine tenths of them seen just once. This CDR3 is 15 amino acids long. V lost 2 bases and J lost 1, with 12 bases in between. The germline gives CDR1 MNHEY, CDR2 SVGAGI. J is TRBJ2-7 and V is TRBV6-5, with a possible D match to TRBD1 (6 bases). This receptor was identified in an adult with an advanced solid tumor such as melanoma, head and neck, liver or kidney cancer. Sequenced material: CD4+ or CD8+ T cells sorted from blood, taken in a trial of the OX40 agonist ivuxolimab. This chain's CDR3 is CASSYRHGQSYEQYF. CDR3 DNA sequence: TGTGCCAGCAGTTACCGACACGGACAGTCCTACGAGCAGTACTTC.